This TCR beta chain was identified during a study of blood T cell repertoires in COVID-19 (dated by TCRdb to 2018 to 2021). At the level of the whole study: The collaborator samples originated in the United States, Italy and Spain and spanned the acute and convalescent phases of COVID-19. Sample metadata almost always included a de-identified subject ID, COVID-19 status, age in years and sex. The material from the prospective study consisted of cDNA or gDNA derived from T cells, B-cell-depleted T cells, or PBMCs. The samples were drawn from the first 160 participants of the ongoing ImmuneRACE study and from more than 1,000 subjects provided by 6 global collaborators. Subjects who had been exposed to COVID-19, were actively infected with it, or had recovered from it provided the deeply sampled blood TCRbeta repertoires that made up the dataset. Where HLA class I and class II types were available, the types were taken from metadata supplied by the sample provider, not from assay-based typing. The repertoires were released in a freely available public database intended as a resource for research on the immune response to SARS-CoV-2.

TCRbeta CDR3 regions were amplified from genomic DNA by means of the immunoSEQ Assay, a bias-controlled multiplex PCR. As for the authors' bioinformatics: Nucleated cell counts per sample were estimated from amplification of reference gene primers within the assay. To quantify the absolute abundance of each unique TCRbeta CDR3 rearrangement, sequence reads were collapsed and filtered. Productive Simpson clonality was computed per sample as the square root of Simpson's diversity index over productive rearrangements. In TCRdb, the immuneACCESS table is reduced to in-frame sequences with V and J assigned. These tables do not hold every clone; where another copy was compared, an unresolved V gene accounts for under half, and the others remain unexplained. The V and J calls and the clone size are those of that table, but D and trimming were determined from the DNA. The sample profile shows 80,000 to 100,000 clones; around 83% of them were found once. Under 15% of the sample lies in the top ten.

The collaborating institutions used their own protocols to collect whole blood in K2EDTA tubes. Collaborator samples were shipped for TCRbeta analysis as frozen whole blood, isolated PBMCs, or DNA extracted from either sample type. This clone was observed a single time. The clone's antigen remains unknown. Base qualities are not recorded, but no much larger clone differs from it by a single base. Its CDR3 holds 12 amino acids, cysteine through phenylalanine. Only CDR3 DNA is held: 36 bases, read in frame from base 1. V is trimmed back by 4 bases and J by 16 bases, and the junction contains 9 bases that no gene match accounts for. For CDR1 and CDR2, the germline V gene lists MDHEN and SYDVKM. General study outcomes and caveats: Clinical and demographic metadata were provided uncurated, with the amount varying by source and participant.

The sequence joins TRBV28 to TRBJ2-1; 8 central bases correspond to TRBD2. The TCR was taken from a woman aged 55-70 years in a cohort sampled during active or convalescent COVID-19. The sample taken for sequencing was peripheral blood. The CDR3 reads as follows: CASSSGLEFQFF. Here is the DNA: TGTGCCAGCAGTTCGGGACTAGAGTTTCAATTCTTC.